These 32 T cell receptor beta chains were sequenced from one sample in a study of sequential checkpoint blockade in melanoma. The treatment is: randomized to nivolumab then ipilimumab (arm A) or the reverse (arm B). Only in-frame clones appear in the TCRdb table, and some are missing; sequencing was by immunoSEQ multiplex PCR. Of 15,000 to 20,000 clones in the sample, over 60% are singletons; the top ten hold 20% to 25%. The material sequenced was CD8+ T cells sorted from blood (inferred from file names), taken from a patient given nivolumab and ipilimumab in sequence. The receptors here all came from a human donor with melanoma.

A few counts support this clone. The sample carries other DNA sequences with the same CDR3. The chain carries TRBV27 and TRBJ2-2, with a tentative D call TRBD2 (5 bases). This CDR3 spans 14 amino acids. Germline values: CDR1 MNHEY, CDR2 SMNVEV (reference sequence). Trimming pared 0 bases from V and 4 bases from J, leaving 6 bases between. CDR3 residues: CASSLSGGTGELFF. The CDR3, as DNA: TGTGCCAGCAGTTTATCAGGAGGCACCGGGGAGCTGTTTTTT.

V gene TRBV27 combines with J gene TRBJ2-1, with unresolved D. V was cut by 6 bases and J by 1 base, with 7 bases left in between. The CDR3 consists of 13 residues. The germline V gene has CDR1 MNHEY and CDR2 SMNVEV (reference sequence). The CDR3 DNA is TGTGCCAGCAGCCCTGTGTCCTACAATGAGCAGTTCTTC. Translating it yields CASSPVSYNEQFF.

V and J are TRBV13 and TRBJ2-1; D may be TRBD1 (6 bases). From germline, CDR1 is PRHDT and CDR2 FYEKMQ (reference sequence). Trimming cost V 5 bases and J 4 bases, with 18 bases left between them. The CDR3 has 16 residues. The CDR3 DNA reads TGTGCCAGCAGCGGGCGGACAGACCCCCTGTACAATGAGCAGTTCTTC. As protein: CASSGRTDPLYNEQFF.

By frequency in the sample, this clone is medium-sized (0.01 to 0.1%). This chain uses TRBV16 with TRBJ2-3; 7 bases map to TRBD1. The V gene end was trimmed by 5 bases and the J gene end by 4 bases; junction bases not matched to a gene: 9. CDR3 length equals 15 residues. CDR1 is KGHSY, CDR2 FQNENV, per germline. The chain's CDR3 is CASSYWTGSADTQYF. In DNA form, the CDR3 reads TGTGCCAGCAGCTATTGGACAGGTTCGGCAGATACGCAGTATTTT.

This clone appeared a single time. The chain recombines TRBV5-1 with TRBJ1-1; maybe TRBD1 (5 bases). Trimming removed 2 bases at V and 4 bases at J, with 12 bases between. The CDR3 totals 14 residues. CDR1 and CDR2 from the germline V gene are SGHRS and YFSETQ. CDR3 DNA: TGCGCCAGCAGCTTAAGCCAGGGAAGCACTGAAGCTTTCTTT. It codes for CASSLSQGSTEAFF.

The chain uses TRBV27 and TRBJ1-2; perhaps TRBD1 as D (5 bases). The CDR3 runs to 13 residues. Trimming shortened V by 3 bases and J by 9 bases, and 14 bases separated the two germline ends. In germline, CDR1 is MNHEY, CDR2 SMNVEV (reference sequence). CDR3 region: CASSFSREGSYTF. The DNA for the CDR3 is TGTGCCAGCAGTTTCAGCAGGGAAGGTAGCTACACCTTC.

This clone was counted only a few times. The V call is TRBV9, the J call TRBJ2-3; possibly TRBD2 for D (6 bases). The CDR3 has 13 amino acids. Per germline, CDR1 SGDLS and CDR2 YYNGEE. V lost 5 bases and J lost 2, with 9 bases in between. The CDR3 loop reads CASRGDFTDTQYF. The CDR3, as DNA: TGTGCCAGCAGGGGGGACTTCACAGATACGCAGTATTTT.

This sequence joins TRBV7-6 and TRBJ2-2; TRBD1 agrees at 7 bases. V shed 3 bases, J shed 2 bases, and the junction held 3 bases outside the gene matches. Germline V lookup: CDR1 SGHVS, CDR2 FNYEAQ. The CDR3 spans 15 residues. For the CDR3, the DNA is TGTGCCAGCAGCTTTGGGACAGTCAACACCGGGGAGCTGTTTTTT. This sequence encodes CASSFGTVNTGELFF. The full variable domain, completed using reference TRBV7-6 and TRBJ2-2, is GAGVSQSPRYKVTKRGQDVALRCDPISGHVSLYWYRQALGQGPEFLTYFNYEAQQDKSGLPNDRFSAERPEGSISTLTIQRTEQRDSAMYRCASSFGTVNTGELFFGEGSRLTVL.

This chain links TRBV9 with TRBJ2-1, with 10 nucleotides matching TRBD2. Trimming cost V 5 bases and J 9 bases; bases outside gene matches: 11. Germline lookup yields CDR1 SGDLS and CDR2 YYNGEE. The CDR3 is made up of 15 amino acids. CDR3 protein: CASRGPSGGGGEQFF. Here the CDR3 DNA reads TGTGCCAGCAGGGGGCCCAGCGGGGGGGGCGGTGAGCAGTTCTTC. Looking up the rest from reference TRBV9 and TRBJ2-1 gives the full variable domain: DSGVTQTPKHLITATGQRVTLRCSPRSGDLSVYWYQQSLDQGLQFLIQYYNGEERAKGNILERFSAQQFPDLHSELNLSSLELGDSALYFCASRGPSGGGGEQFFGPGTRLTVL.

V and J are TRBV27 and TRBJ1-5, with D perhaps TRBD1 (6 bases). CDR1 is MNHEY and CDR2 is SMNVEV in the germline V gene (reference sequence). V dropped 4 bases and J dropped 0 bases, with 10 bases sitting between them. This CDR3 contains 15 residues. CDR3 loop: CASSSDRYSNQPQHF. CDR3 in DNA: TGTGCCAGCAGTTCAGACAGGTATAGCAATCAGCCCCAGCATTTT.

This clone was observed at least ten times. With a far larger clone one base away, a read error is the likely cause. This chain joins TRBV5-1 and TRBJ1-1; 7 nucleotides agree with TRBD1. This CDR3 has 14 amino acids. Germline-derived CDR1 and CDR2 are SGHRS and YFSETQ. The CDR3 spells CASREGARNTVAFF. In DNA, the CDR3 is TGCGCCAGCAGGGAGGGGGCTAGGAACACTGTAGCTTTCTTT.

V gene TRBV19 combines with J gene TRBJ2-2; 10 nucleotides line up with TRBD1. V shed 9 bases and J 6 bases; nucleotides not matched to a gene: 19. Germline CDR1 is LNHDA and CDR2 is SQIVND (reference sequence). The CDR3 has 18 amino acids. CDR3 region: CASNPWGGQGSMAGELFF. The DNA of the CDR3 is TGTGCCAGCAACCCCTGGGGGGGACAGGGGTCCATGGCCGGGGAGCTGTTTTTT.

This clone occurred a few times. The chain employs TRBV11-3 and TRBJ1-2; D is unresolved. From germline, CDR1 is SGHNT and CDR2 YENEEA. This CDR3 has 13 residues. V gave up 5 bases and J gave up 8 bases, with 15 bases separating them. The chain's CDR3 is CASSPTVSSGYTF. CDR3 nucleotide sequence: TGTGCCAGCAGCCCCACAGTATCCTCGGGCTACACCTTC.

The chain carries TRBV27 and TRBJ2-7, with 7 nucleotides matching TRBD1. Germline lookup yields CDR1 MNHEY and CDR2 SMNVEV (reference sequence). This CDR3 spans 14 amino acids. The trim removed 10 bases at V and 2 bases at J, leaving 11 bases unmatched. The CDR3 sequence is CATSRQGQPYEQYF. CDR3 bases: TGTGCCACCTCTCGTCAGGGACAGCCCTACGAGCAGTACTTC.

This rearrangement joins TRBV7-3 to TRBJ2-1; D remains ambiguous. V was trimmed by 6 bases and J by 5 bases, leaving 11 bases between them. This CDR3 has 13 residues. Germline CDR1 and CDR2: SGHTA and FQGTGA. CDR3 nucleotides: TGTGCCAGCAGGGTAGACAACAACAATGAGCAGTTCTTC. This encodes CASRVDNNNEQFF.

The rearrangement links TRBV25-1 to TRBJ1-6, with D maybe TRBD1 (5 bases). The germline V and J ends were trimmed by 0 bases and 7 bases, with 16 bases remaining between them. The germline gives CDR1 MGHDK, CDR2 SYGVNS. This CDR3 contains 17 residues. This CDR3 reads CASSEYIGAGFNSPLHF. CDR3 in DNA: TGTGCCAGCAGTGAATATATAGGGGCAGGGTTCAATTCACCCCTCCACTTT.

The chain recombines TRBV5-4 with TRBJ2-7, with a weak D call TRBD1 (6 bases). CDR3 size: 13 residues. From germline, CDR1 is SGHNT and CDR2 YYREEE (reference sequence). The V end lost 3 bases, the J end lost 2 bases, and 9 bases lay between the germline ends. The CDR3 spells CASSSRTAYEQYF. The CDR3 DNA reads as TGTGCCAGCAGCTCGCGGACAGCCTACGAGCAGTACTTC.

The chain is built from TRBV7-9 and TRBJ2-7; D is unresolved. CDR1 SEHNR and CDR2 FQNEAQ come from the germline V gene (reference sequence). V lost 5 bases and J lost 0, with 11 bases in between. The CDR3 totals 14 residues. CDR3: CASSPRLSSYEQYF. For the CDR3, the DNA is TGTGCCAGCAGCCCCCGCTTGAGCTCCTACGAGCAGTACTTC.

V gene TRBV6-1 combines with J gene TRBJ2-3; possible D gene TRBD2, 6 bases. This CDR3 comprises 18 residues. V lost 2 bases and J lost 2, with 20 bases in between. CDR1 is MNHNS and CDR2 is SASEGT in the germline V gene. The CDR3 coding sequence is TGTGCCAGCAGTGAATCGAAATTTGGAGGGGCGTTCACAGATACGCAGTATTTT. Translation gives CASSESKFGGAFTDTQYF.

J is TRBJ2-2 and V is TRBV9; 10 nucleotides line up with TRBD2. In germline, CDR1 is SGDLS, CDR2 YYNGEE. This CDR3 spans 15 amino acids. V lost 3 bases, J lost 5 bases, and 4 bases stayed unmatched. The CDR3 region has the DNA TGTGCCAGCAGCGCGAGCGGGGGGGCGACCGGGGAGCTGTTTTTT. Translation gives CASSASGGATGELFF.

The chain joins TRBV4-1 to TRBJ2-1, with TRBD1 matching over 7 bases. Trimming at V came to 1 base and at J to 2 bases, leaving 8 bases not matched to a gene. Germline V CDR1 and CDR2: MGHRA, YSYEKL. The CDR3 runs 17 residues. CDR3 sequence reads: CASSQGPTGAAYNEQFF. The CDR3 DNA reads TGCGCCAGCAGCCAAGGACCTACAGGGGCCGCCTACAATGAGCAGTTCTTC.

This clone is medium-sized by share. This chain connects TRBV6-4 to TRBJ2-7, with TRBD1 matching 10 bases. After removal of 11 bases from V and 7 bases from J, the junction contained 11 bases not matched to a gene. Germline CDR1 is MRHNA and CDR2 is SNTAGT. The CDR3 contains 13 residues. Here the CDR3 DNA reads TGTGCCCTCCCGGACAGGGGGTGGGGGGAGCAGTACTTC. Protein sequence: CALPDRGWGEQYF.

In this sample, this clone turned up once. The V call is TRBV7-2, the J call TRBJ2-5; 7 nucleotides agree with TRBD2. Germline CDR1 SGHTA, CDR2 FQGNSA. The ends lost 2 bases at V and 3 bases at J; junction bases unmatched: 9. The CDR3 length is 16 residues. Here the CDR3 DNA reads TGTGCCAGCAGCTTAAGAGGGACTACGAGTGAAGAGACCCAGTACTTC. Amino acids: CASSLRGTTSEETQYF.

Only a few counts were recorded for this clone. This chain links TRBV6-4 with TRBJ1-2, with TRBD1 matching over 9 bases. The CDR3 length is 16 residues. The germline V gene encodes CDR1 MRHNA and CDR2 SNTAGT. Losses at the gene ends were 5 bases for V and 4 bases for J; bases not matched to a gene: 11. This CDR3 reads CASSPTGGVFSYGYTF. The CDR3, as DNA: TGTGCCAGCAGTCCGACAGGGGGAGTCTTCTCCTATGGCTACACCTTC.

This chain joins TRBV27 and TRBJ1-5; D is unresolved. The CDR3 runs 15 residues. Germline CDR1 reads MNHEY; CDR2 reads SMNVEV (reference sequence). V was pared by 3 bases and J by 0 bases, with 9 bases between. CDR3 loop: CASSFGGHSNQPQHF. The CDR3 DNA follows: TGTGCCAGCAGTTTCGGAGGGCATAGCAATCAGCCCCAGCATTTT.

This clone was counted between two and nine times. The V call is TRBV10-3, the J call TRBJ1-1, with 9 bases matching TRBD1. CDR1 is ENHRY, CDR2 SYGVKD, per germline. V dropped 5 bases and J dropped 1; count of bases not matched to a gene: 2. This CDR3 is built from 14 residues. The CDR3 sequence is CAISTGQGNTEAFF. The CDR3, as DNA: TGTGCCATCAGTACGGGACAGGGGAACACTGAAGCTTTCTTT.

Notes on this clone: One end of the junction is discordant with germline, which a read error may explain. This chain links TRBV11-2 with TRBJ2-7, with 7 bases fitting TRBD1. The CDR3 is made up of 14 amino acids. Per the germline V gene, CDR1 is SGHAT and CDR2 is FQNNGV. The CDR3 nucleotides are TGTGCCAGCAGCTCCGGGACAGAATCCTACAAGCAGTACTTC. This gives the protein CASSSGTESYKQYF.

This clone was counted between two and nine times. This chain connects TRBV7-9 to TRBJ2-1; D is possibly TRBD1 (5 bases). This CDR3 comprises 15 residues. V lost 5 bases and J 3 bases, leaving 14 bases between the germline ends. CDR1 and CDR2 (germline): SEHNR, FQNEAQ (reference sequence). The CDR3: CASSPMAGNYNEQFF. The DNA for the CDR3 is TGTGCCAGCAGCCCCATGGCAGGGAACTACAATGAGCAGTTCTTC.

The chain recombines TRBV5-4 with TRBJ2-2; the match to TRBD2 covers 10 bases. V lost 5 bases and J lost 6; bases outside the gene matches: 7. CDR3 length: 15 residues. The germline CDR1 and CDR2 sequences are SGHNT and YYREEE (reference sequence). CDR3 bases: TGTGCCAGCAGACGAGCGGGGGGGCCGGCCGGGGAGCTGTTTTTT. Its translation is CASRRAGGPAGELFF.

The chain uses TRBV6-4 and TRBJ2-3, with 10 bases that match TRBD2. J was trimmed by 0 bases and V by 0 bases; bases with no gene match: 0. The CDR3 sequence is 16 residues long. Germline V gene sequence: CDR1 MRHNA, CDR2 SNTAGT. The CDR3 here is CASSDSAGGSTDTQYF. The DNA of the CDR3 is TGTGCCAGCAGTGACTCAGCGGGGGGGAGCACAGATACGCAGTATTTT.

The chain joins TRBV5-4 to TRBJ2-7; 7 positions match TRBD2. The V gene's germline CDR1 is SGHNT and CDR2 YYREEE (reference sequence). Trimming took 0 bases from V and 6 from J; bases not matched to a gene: 9. The CDR3 consists of 15 residues. In DNA, the CDR3 is TGTGCCAGCAGCTTGGGGCCCTTGAGCGGGATCGAGCAGTACGTC. Encoded protein: CASSLGPLSGIEQYV.

This clone came up a few times. The genes are TRBV2 and TRBJ2-6; D is unclear. Looked up from germline, CDR1 is SNHLY and CDR2 is FYNNEI. The CDR3 contains 16 residues. Between the trimmed V and J ends, which lost 5 bases and 6 bases, there was a span of 17 bases. The CDR3 is CASSKSLFLEANVLTF. Here the CDR3 DNA reads TGTGCCAGCAGTAAGAGTTTGTTTTTAGAGGCCAACGTCCTGACTTTC.